Following are 7 T cell receptor beta chains from one sample sequenced in a study of T cell changes during pregnancy in multiple sclerosis. Here immunoSEQ multiplex PCR was the method, and the copy in TCRdb shows in-frame clones only, minus some. In the table there are just under 85,000 clones, just over 90% of which are singletons. Material: peripheral blood, obtained in the first trimester of pregnancy. These receptors were taken from a female donor with multiple sclerosis, enrolled in a pregnancy study.

The V and J genes are TRBV5-4 and TRBJ2-5, with TRBD1 identical over 9 bases. This CDR3 comprises 13 residues. J was trimmed by 4 bases and V by 3 bases; bases with no gene match: 1. Germline-derived CDR1 and CDR2 are SGHNT and YYREEE (reference sequence). DNA for the CDR3: TGTGCCAGCAGCTGGGACAGGGCAGAGACCCAGTACTTC. It specifies CASSWDRAETQYF.

The V and J genes are TRBV27 and TRBJ2-2, with D tentatively TRBD2 (6 bases). The length of the CDR3 is 13 residues. Germline V gene lookup returns CDR1 MNHEY and CDR2 SMNVEV (reference sequence). Trimming removed 5 bases from V and 8 bases from J, with 12 bases in between. Written as DNA, the CDR3 is TGTGCCAGCAGTACGACTAGTACGGGGGAGCTGTTTTTT. Protein product: CASSTTSTGELFF.

The V and J genes are TRBV27 and TRBJ2-2, with 8 positions matching TRBD1. The CDR3 is made up of 15 amino acids. Germline CDR1 and CDR2: MNHEY and SMNVEV (reference sequence). Trimming cost V 4 bases and J 6 bases; bases outside gene matches: 7. This CDR3 is CASSSTGDWAGELFF. CDR3 nucleotide sequence: TGTGCCAGCAGTTCGACAGGGGATTGGGCCGGGGAGCTGTTTTTT.

In its sample, this clone was seen a few times. This CDR3 reads CASSYGQGNYGYTF. The CDR3 nucleotides are TGTGCCAGCAGCTATGGACAGGGGAACTATGGCTACACCTTC. The chain combines TRBV7-9 with TRBJ1-2; TRBD1 agrees at 9 bases. The CDR3 contains 14 residues. From germline, CDR1 is SEHNR and CDR2 FQNEAQ (reference sequence). The ends lost 4 bases at V and 2 bases at J; junction bases unmatched: 2.

The V and J genes are TRBV6-6 and TRBJ1-2; maybe TRBD1 (6 bases). The CDR3 runs to 14 residues. Trimming took 6 bases from V and 2 from J, leaving 13 bases between them. The germline gives CDR1 MNHNY, CDR2 SVGAGI (reference sequence). CDR3 protein: CASSFLQGNYGYTF. DNA for the CDR3: TGTGCCAGCAGCTTCCTACAGGGAAACTATGGCTACACCTTC.

The chain is built from TRBV27 and TRBJ2-7; perhaps TRBD2 as D (5 bases). Trimming cost V 8 bases and J 2 bases, with 10 bases left between them. The CDR3 sequence is 12 residues long. Looked up from germline, CDR1 is MNHEY and CDR2 is SMNVEV (reference sequence). CDR3 residues: CASRGATYEQYF. CDR3 bases: TGTGCCAGCCGGGGAGCAACCTACGAGCAGTACTTC.

This chain uses TRBV5-1 with TRBJ2-7; 9 bases fit TRBD1. Germline loops: CDR1 SGHRS, CDR2 YFSETQ. V lost 4 bases to trimming and J lost 5 bases; unmatched junction nucleotides: 13. The CDR3 has 16 amino acids. This CDR3 is CASSRERGQGFNEQYF. CDR3 nucleotide sequence: TGCGCCAGCAGCCGAGAACGAGGACAGGGGTTCAACGAGCAGTACTTC.